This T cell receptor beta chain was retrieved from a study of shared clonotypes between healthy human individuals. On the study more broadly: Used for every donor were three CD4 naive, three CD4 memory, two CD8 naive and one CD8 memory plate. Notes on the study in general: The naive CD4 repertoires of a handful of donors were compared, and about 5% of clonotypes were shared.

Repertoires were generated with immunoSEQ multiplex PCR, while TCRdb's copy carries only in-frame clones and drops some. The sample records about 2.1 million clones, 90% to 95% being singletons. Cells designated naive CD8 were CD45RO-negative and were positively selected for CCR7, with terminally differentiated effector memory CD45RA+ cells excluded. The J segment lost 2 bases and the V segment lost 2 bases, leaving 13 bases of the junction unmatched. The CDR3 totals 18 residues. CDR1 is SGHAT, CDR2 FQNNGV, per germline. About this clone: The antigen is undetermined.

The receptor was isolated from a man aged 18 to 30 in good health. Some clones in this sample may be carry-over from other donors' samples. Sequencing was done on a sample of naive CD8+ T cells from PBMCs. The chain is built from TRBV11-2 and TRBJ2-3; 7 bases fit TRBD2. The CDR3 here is CASSLWSSGIEITDTQYF. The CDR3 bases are TGTGCCAGCAGCTTATGGTCTAGCGGCATTGAAATCACAGATACGCAGTATTTT.